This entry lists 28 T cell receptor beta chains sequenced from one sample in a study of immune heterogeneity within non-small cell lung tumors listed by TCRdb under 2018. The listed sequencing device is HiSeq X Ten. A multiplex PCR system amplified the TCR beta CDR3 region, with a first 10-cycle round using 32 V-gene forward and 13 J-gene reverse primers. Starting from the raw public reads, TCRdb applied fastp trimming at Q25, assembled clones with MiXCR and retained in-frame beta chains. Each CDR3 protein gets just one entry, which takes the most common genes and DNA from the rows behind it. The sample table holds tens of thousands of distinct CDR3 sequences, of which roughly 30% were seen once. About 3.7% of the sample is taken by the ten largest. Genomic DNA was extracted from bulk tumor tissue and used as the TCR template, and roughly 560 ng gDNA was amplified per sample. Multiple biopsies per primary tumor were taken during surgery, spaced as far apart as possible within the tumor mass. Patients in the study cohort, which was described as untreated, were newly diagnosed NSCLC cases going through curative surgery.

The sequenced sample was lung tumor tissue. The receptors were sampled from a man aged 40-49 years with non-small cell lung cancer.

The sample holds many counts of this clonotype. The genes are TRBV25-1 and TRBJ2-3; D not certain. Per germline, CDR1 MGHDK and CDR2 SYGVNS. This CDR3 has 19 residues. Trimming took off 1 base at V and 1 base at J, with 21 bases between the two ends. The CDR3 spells CASSELRKGVMFRTDTQYF. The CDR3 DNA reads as TGTGCCAGCAGTGAATTGAGGAAGGGTGTCATGTTCCGCACAGATACGCAGTATTTT.

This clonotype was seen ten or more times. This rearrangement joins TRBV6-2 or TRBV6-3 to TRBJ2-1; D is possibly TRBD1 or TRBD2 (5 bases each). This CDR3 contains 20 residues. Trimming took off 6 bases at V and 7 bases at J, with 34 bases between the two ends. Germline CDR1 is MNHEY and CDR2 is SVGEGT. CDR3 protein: CASSNTKPSGFLRGGNEQFF. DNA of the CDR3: TGTGCCAGCAGCAACACTAAACCTTCCGGGTTCTTGCGTGGGGGTAATGAGCAGTTCTTC.

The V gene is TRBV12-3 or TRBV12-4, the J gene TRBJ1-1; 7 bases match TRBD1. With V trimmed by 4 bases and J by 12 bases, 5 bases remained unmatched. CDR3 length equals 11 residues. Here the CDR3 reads CASSSTGMPFF. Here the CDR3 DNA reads TGTGCCAGCAGTTCGACAGGGATGCCTTTCTTT.

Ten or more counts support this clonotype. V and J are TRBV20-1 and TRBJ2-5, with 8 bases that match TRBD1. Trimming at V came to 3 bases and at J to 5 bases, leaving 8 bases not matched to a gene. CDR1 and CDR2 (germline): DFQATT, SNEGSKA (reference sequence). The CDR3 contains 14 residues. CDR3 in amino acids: CSASPRGRRETQYF. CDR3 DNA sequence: TGCAGTGCTAGTCCCAGGGGGCGAAGGGAGACCCAGTACTTC.

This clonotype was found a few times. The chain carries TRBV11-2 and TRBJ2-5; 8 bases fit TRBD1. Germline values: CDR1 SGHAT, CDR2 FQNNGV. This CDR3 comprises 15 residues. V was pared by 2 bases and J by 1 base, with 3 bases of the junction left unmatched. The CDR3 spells CASSLHTGGQETQYF. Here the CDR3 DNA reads TGTGCCAGCAGCTTACATACAGGGGGCCAAGAGACCCAGTACTTC.

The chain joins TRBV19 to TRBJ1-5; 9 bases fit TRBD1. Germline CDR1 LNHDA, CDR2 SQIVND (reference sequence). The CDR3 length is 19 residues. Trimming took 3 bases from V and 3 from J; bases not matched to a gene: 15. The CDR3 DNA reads TGTGCCAGTAGTATTCACCTCACCCCCGGGACAGGGTTCAATCAGCCCCAGCATTTT. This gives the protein CASSIHLTPGTGFNQPQHF.

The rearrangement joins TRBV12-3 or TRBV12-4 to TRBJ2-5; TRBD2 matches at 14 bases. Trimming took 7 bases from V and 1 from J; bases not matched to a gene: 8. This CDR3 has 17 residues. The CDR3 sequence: CASTTSGLAGGQETQYF. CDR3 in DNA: TGTGCCAGCACCACCAGCGGACTAGCGGGAGGCCAAGAGACCCAGTACTTC.

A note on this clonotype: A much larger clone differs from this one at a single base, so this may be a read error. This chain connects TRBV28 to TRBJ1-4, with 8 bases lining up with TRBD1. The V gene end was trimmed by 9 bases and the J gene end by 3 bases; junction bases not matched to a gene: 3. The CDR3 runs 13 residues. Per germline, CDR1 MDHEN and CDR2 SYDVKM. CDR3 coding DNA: TGTGCCAGACGACAGGGGCCTAATGAAAAACTGTTTTTT. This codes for CARRQGPNEKLFF.

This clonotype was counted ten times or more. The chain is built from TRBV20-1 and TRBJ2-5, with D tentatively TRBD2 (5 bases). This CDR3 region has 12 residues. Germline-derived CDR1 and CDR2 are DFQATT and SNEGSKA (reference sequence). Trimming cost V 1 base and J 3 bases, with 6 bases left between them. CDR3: CSARGRKETQYF. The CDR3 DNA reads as TGCAGTGCTAGAGGGAGGAAAGAGACCCAGTACTTC.

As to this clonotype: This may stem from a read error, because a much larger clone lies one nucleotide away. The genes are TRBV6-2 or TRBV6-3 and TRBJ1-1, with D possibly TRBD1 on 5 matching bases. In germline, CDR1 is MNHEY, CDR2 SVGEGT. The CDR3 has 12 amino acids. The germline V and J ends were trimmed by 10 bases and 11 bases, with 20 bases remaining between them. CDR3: CATRSGSFMAFF. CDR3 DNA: TGTGCCACACGGTCAGGGAGTTTTATGGCTTTCTTT.

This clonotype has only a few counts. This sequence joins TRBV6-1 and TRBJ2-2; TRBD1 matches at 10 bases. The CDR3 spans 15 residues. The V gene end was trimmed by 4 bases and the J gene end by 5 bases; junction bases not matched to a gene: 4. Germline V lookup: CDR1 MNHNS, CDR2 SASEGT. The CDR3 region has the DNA TGTGCCAGCAGTGGACAGGGGGCAGGGACCGGGGAGCTGTTTTTT. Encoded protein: CASSGQGAGTGELFF.

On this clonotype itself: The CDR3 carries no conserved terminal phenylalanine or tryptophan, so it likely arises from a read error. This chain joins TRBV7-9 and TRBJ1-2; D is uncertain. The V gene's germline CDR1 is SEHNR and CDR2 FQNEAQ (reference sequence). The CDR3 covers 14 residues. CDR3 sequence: CDSSPGVASYGYTY. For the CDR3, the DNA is TGTGACAGCAGCCCGGGAGTAGCTTCCTATGGCTACACCTAC.

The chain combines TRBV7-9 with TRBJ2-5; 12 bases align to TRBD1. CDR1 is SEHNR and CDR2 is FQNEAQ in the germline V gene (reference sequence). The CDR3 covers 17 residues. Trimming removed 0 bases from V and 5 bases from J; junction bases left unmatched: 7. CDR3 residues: CASSLAAGTGGRETQYF. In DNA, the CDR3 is TGTGCCAGCAGCTTAGCGGCCGGGACAGGGGGCCGGGAGACCCAGTACTTC.

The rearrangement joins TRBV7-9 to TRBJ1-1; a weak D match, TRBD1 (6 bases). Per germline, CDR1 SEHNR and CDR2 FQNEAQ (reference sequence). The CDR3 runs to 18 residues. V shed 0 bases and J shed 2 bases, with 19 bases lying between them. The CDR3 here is CASSLALRGGGLNTEAFF. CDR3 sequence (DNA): TGTGCCAGCAGCTTAGCGCTCAGGGGCGGGGGGTTAAACACTGAAGCTTTCTTT.

This chain's CDR3 is CASSNSQGLAGELFF. As DNA, the CDR3 is TGTGCCAGCAGCAACTCCCAGGGTTTAGCCGGGGAGCTGTTTTTT. The chain couples TRBV5-5 to TRBJ2-2, with a weak D call TRBD1 (5 bases). The ends were cut back, 4 bases at V and 6 bases at J, with 16 bases in the middle. Germline CDR1 reads SGHKS; CDR2 reads YYEKEE (reference sequence). CDR3 length: 15 amino acids. Drawing the rest from reference TRBV5-5 and TRBJ2-2, the complete variable domain is DAGVTQSPTHLIKTRGQQVTLRCSPISGHKSVSWYQQVLGQGPQFIFQYYEKEERGRGNFPDRFSARQFPNYSSELNVNALLLGDSALYLCASSNSQGLAGELFFGEGSRLTVL.

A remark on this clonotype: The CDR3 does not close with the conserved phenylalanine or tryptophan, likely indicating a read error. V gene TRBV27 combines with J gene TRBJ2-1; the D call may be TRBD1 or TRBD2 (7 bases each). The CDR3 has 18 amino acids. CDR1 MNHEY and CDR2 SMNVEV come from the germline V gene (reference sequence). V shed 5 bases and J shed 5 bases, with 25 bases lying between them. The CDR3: CASSPIDRVLGGHNEQFL. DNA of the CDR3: TGTGCCAGCAGTCCCATAGACAGGGTGTTGGGGGGGCACAATGAGCAGTTCTTA.

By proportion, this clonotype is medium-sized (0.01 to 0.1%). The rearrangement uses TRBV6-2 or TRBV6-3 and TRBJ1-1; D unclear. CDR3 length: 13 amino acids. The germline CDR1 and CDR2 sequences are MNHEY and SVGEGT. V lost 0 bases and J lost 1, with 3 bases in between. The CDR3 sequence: CASSYSENTEAFF. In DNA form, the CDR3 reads TGTGCCAGCAGTTACTCGGAGAACACTGAAGCTTTCTTT.

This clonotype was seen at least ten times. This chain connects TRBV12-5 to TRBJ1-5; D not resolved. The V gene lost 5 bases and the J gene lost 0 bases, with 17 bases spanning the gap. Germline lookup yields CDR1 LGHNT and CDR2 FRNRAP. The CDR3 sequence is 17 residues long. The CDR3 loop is CASGPLGSQYSNQPQHF. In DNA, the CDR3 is TGTGCTAGTGGTCCCCTGGGGAGCCAATATAGCAATCAGCCCCAGCATTTT.

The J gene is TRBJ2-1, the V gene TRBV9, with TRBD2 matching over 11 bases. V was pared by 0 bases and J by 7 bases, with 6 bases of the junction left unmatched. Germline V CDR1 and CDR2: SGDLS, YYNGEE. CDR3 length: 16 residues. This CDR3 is CASSVVGTSGINEQFF. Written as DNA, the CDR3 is TGTGCCAGCAGCGTAGTTGGGACTAGCGGCATAAATGAGCAGTTCTTC.

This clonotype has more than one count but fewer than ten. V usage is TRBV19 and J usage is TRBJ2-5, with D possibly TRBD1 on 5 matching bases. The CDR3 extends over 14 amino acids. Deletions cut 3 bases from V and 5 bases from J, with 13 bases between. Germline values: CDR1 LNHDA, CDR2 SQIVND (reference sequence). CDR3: CASSIQGWLETQYF. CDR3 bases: TGTGCCAGTAGTATCCAGGGATGGTTGGAGACCCAGTACTTC.

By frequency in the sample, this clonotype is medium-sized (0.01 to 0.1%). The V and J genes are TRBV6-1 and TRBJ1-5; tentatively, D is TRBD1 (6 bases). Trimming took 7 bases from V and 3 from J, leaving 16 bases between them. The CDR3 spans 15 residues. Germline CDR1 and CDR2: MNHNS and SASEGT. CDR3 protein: CASNTGNSNNQPQHF. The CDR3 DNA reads TGTGCCAGCAATACAGGGAATTCTAACAATCAGCCCCAGCATTTT.

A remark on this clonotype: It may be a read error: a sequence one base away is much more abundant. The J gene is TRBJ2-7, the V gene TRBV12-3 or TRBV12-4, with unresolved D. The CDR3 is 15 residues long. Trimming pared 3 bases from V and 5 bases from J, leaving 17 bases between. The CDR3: CASSFYGGQAHEQYF. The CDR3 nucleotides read TGTGCCAGCAGTTTTTACGGCGGTCAGGCCCACGAGCAGTACTTC.

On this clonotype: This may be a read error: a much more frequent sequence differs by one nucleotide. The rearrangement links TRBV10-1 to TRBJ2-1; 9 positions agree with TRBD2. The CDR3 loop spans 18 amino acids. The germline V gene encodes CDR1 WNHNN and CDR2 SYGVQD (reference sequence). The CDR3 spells CASSDTTSGLSSYNGQFF. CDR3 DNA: TGCGCCAGCAGTGACACGACTAGCGGCCTCAGCTCCTACAATGGGCAGTTCTTC.

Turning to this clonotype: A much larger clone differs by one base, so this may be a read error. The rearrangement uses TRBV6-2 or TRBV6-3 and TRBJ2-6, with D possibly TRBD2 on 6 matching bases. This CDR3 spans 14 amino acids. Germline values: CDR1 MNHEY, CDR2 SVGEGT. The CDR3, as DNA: TGTGCCAGCAGTTACTCCGGAGGGGCCAACGTCCTGAATTTC. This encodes CASSYSGGANVLNF.

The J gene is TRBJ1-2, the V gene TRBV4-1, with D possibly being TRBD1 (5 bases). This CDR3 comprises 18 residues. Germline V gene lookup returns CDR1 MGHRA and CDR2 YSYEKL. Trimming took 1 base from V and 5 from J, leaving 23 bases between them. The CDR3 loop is CASSQVIRTRDGEYGYTF. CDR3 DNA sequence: TGCGCCAGCAGCCAAGTAATTAGGACCCGGGACGGCGAGTATGGCTACACCTTC.

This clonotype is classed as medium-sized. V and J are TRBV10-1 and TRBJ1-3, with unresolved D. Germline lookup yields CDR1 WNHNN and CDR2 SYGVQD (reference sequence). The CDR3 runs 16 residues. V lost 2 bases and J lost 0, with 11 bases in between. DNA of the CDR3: TGCGCCAGCAGTGAGAAACGTTTGAGCTCTGGAAACACCATATATTTT. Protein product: CASSEKRLSSGNTIYF.

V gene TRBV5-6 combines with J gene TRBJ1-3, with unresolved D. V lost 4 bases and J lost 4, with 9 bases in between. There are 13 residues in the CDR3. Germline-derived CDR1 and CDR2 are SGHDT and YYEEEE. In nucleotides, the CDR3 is TGTGCCAGCAGCCGTCGGGAGGGAAACACCATATATTTT. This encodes CASSRREGNTIYF.

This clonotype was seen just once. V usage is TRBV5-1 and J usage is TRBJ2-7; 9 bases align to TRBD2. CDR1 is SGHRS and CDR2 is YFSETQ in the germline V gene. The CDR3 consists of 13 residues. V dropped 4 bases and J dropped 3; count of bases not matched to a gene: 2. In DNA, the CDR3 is TGCGCCAGCAGCAGGACTAGCGTCTACGAGCAGTACTTC. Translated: CASSRTSVYEQYF.